This entry describes one T cell receptor beta chain. Its antigen is still unknown. Measured with immunoSEQ multiplex PCR; TCRdb has only the in-frame clones, and not every one. The sample lists more than 150,000 clones; 90% to 95% were seen once. This CDR3 is 16 amino acids long. With 5 bases removed from V and 5 bases from J, the gap between germline ends came to 22 bases. CDR1 is SGHTA and CDR2 is FQGNSA in the germline V gene. The entry originates in a study of T cell responses to AZD1222 COVID-19 vaccine. Study conclusions and caveats: Among those given AZD1222, only five or six were seropositive at baseline.

The material was peripheral blood, obtained 28 days after the second AZD1222 dose. This chain links TRBV7-2 with TRBJ2-7; no firm D call. This TCR came from an adult who received the AZD1222 COVID-19 vaccine. The CDR3, as DNA: TGTGCCAGCAGCGTGTTGGGTAGTAGACTTTCGGACGAGCAGTACTTC. Protein product: CASSVLGSRLSDEQYF.